These T cell receptor beta chains were read from a single sample in a study of blood T cells in healthy people across ages. TCRdb ran MiXCR on the 5' RACE reads and lists one entry per CDR3 protein. Of hundreds of thousands of distinct CDR3 sequences listed, 40% to 50% were seen once; the top ten hold about a fifth. The material sequenced was blood. Receptors originate from a man aged 55 to 70 in good health. The CDR3 runs from the conserved cysteine through the conserved F or W. Each record gives: V gene, J gene, clone size, CDR3 length, D gene, CDR3 protein, CDR3 DNA. A D gene is named only where the DNA matches it firmly. Clone sizes are given selectively: once, few, many, or a class where the clone is expanded.

V: TRBV2
J: TRBJ1-6
size: few
length: 14
D: -
CDR3: CASSAQDTTSPLHF
DNA: TGTGCCAGCAGTGCTCAGGACACGACTTCACCCCTCCACTTT

V: TRBV7-2
J: TRBJ1-2
size: few
length: 13
D: TRBD1
CDR3: CASSLPGQGGYTF
DNA: TGTGCCAGCAGCTTACCGGGACAGGGGGGCTACACCTTC

V: TRBV24-1
J: TRBJ2-7
size: -
length: 12
D: -
CDR3: CATSDGVCEQYF
DNA: TGTGCCACCAGTGATGGGGTCTGCGAGCAGTACTTC

V: TRBV12-3/TRBV12-4
J: TRBJ2-1
size: many
length: 15
D: TRBD2
CDR3: CASSSLAGGPNEQFF
DNA: TGTGCCAGCAGTTCCTTAGCGGGGGGGCCGAATGAGCAGTTCTTC

V: TRBV6-2/TRBV6-3
J: TRBJ1-1
size: -
length: 12
D: -
CDR3: CASQGLGAEAFF
DNA: TGTGCCAGCCAGGGCTTGGGGGCTGAAGCTTTCTTT

V: TRBV4-3
J: TRBJ1-4
size: few
length: 18
D: TRBD1
CDR3: CASSKWAGQTATNEKLFF
DNA: TGCGCCAGCAGCAAATGGGCGGGACAGACAGCAACTAATGAAAAACTGTTTTTT

V: TRBV29-1
J: TRBJ2-1
size: -
length: 15
D: -
CDR3: CSVSRGAGSYNEQFF
DNA: TGCAGCGTCTCGCGGGGAGCTGGGTCATACAATGAGCAGTTCTTC

V: TRBV7-2
J: TRBJ2-1
size: -
length: 13
D: -
CDR3: CAGSYTVYNEQFF
DNA: TGTGCCGGCAGCTATACAGTCTACAATGAGCAGTTCTTC

V: TRBV7-8
J: TRBJ1-5
size: few
length: 17
D: TRBD1
CDR3: CASSLAGTGTSNQPQHF
DNA: TGTGCCAGCAGCTTAGCGGGGACAGGGACAAGCAATCAGCCCCAGCATTTT

V: TRBV6-5
J: TRBJ2-3
size: -
length: 15
D: -
CDR3: CASSYSEGGTDTQYF
DNA: TGTGCCAGCAGTTACTCAGAGGGTGGCACAGATACGCAGTATTTT